The 2 T cell receptor beta chains below all came from one sample that was sequenced in a study of T cells in Graves' hyperthyroidism and ophthalmopathy. Regions amplified from RNA transcripts were the TCR beta CDR3 regions. The HTBI primer set drove a first-round RT-PCR of the TCR CDR3. TCRdb independently ran MiXCR on the multiplex PCR reads; one entry per CDR3 protein. This table has 600,000 to 650,000 distinct CDR3 sequences, 15% to 20% appearing once. Sequencing was done on a sample of blood. These receptors were taken from a woman aged 30 to 39 with Graves' hyperthyroidism.

The rearrangement links TRBV6-1 to TRBJ2-3; D perhaps matches TRBD1 (5 bases). From germline, CDR1 is MNHNS and CDR2 SASEGT. Trimming removed 7 bases at V and 7 bases at J, with 18 bases between. This CDR3 contains 14 residues. The CDR3 region is CASTVGLGVNTQYF. Here the CDR3 DNA reads TGTGCCAGCACAGTGGGGCTAGGCGTAAATACGCAGTATTTT.

DNA of the CDR3: TGCAGCGGTACCAATTCCCTGAACACTGAAGCTTTCTTT. Translated, it gives CSGTNSLNTEAFF. This chain connects TRBV29-1 to TRBJ1-1; D remains unclear. The CDR3 is 13 residues long. Per germline, CDR1 SQVTM and CDR2 ANQGSEA. V gave up 7 bases and J gave up 0 bases, with 12 bases separating them. Using reference TRBV29-1 and TRBJ1-1 for the parts outside the CDR3, the full variable domain is SAVISQKPSRDICQRGTSLTIQCQVDSQVTMMFWYRQQPGQSLTLIATANQGSEATYESGFVIDKFPISRPNLTFSTLTVSNMSPEDSSIYLCSGTNSLNTEAFFGQGTRLTVV.